This T cell receptor beta chain stems from a study of neurological immune-mediated disorders. The study's findings and limits: There were no CDR3 amino acid sequences shared by expanded clones across subjects, a result suggesting private repertoires in all groups.

The cDNA was generated through 5'RACE incorporating 10-nucleotide random UMIs. A single run covered 15-18 subjects with over 170 million TCR-beta sequences. TCRdb ran MiXCR on the 5' RACE reads and lists one entry per CDR3 protein. The repertoire has about 59,000 distinct CDR3 sequences, roughly 12% of them found once; the top ten carry about 10%. Ten or more counts support this clonotype. Its antigen is not identified. The junction had 4 bases not matched to a gene; V was cut back by 6 bases and J by 7 bases. The CDR3 is 13 residues long. The chain combines TRBV12-3 or TRBV12-4 with TRBJ2-1; 9 bases align to TRBD2. This clonotype was obtained from a woman aged 60-70 years with HTLV-1-associated myelopathy (HAM/TSP). Sequenced sample: PBMCs. This CDR3 reads CASRNSGSNEQFF. CDR3 DNA: TGTGCCAGCAGGAATAGCGGGAGTAATGAGCAGTTCTTC.